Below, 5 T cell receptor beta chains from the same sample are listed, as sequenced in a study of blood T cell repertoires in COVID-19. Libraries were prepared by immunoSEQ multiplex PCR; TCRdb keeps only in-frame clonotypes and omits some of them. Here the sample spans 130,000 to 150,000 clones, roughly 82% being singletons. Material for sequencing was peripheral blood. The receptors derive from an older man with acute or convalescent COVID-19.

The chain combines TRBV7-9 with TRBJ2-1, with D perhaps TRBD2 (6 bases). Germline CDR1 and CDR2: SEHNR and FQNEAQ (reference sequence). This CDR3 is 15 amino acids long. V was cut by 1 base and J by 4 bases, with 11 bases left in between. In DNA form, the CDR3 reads TGTGCCAGCAGCTTAGATATTGGGGGGTACAATGAGCAGTTCTTC. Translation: CASSLDIGGYNEQFF. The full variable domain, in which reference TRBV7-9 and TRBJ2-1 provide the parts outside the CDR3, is DTGVSQNPRHKITKRGQNVTFRCDPISEHNRLYWYRQTLGQGPEFLTYFQNEAQLEKSRLLSDRFSAERPKGSFSTLEIQRTEQGDSAMYLCASSLDIGGYNEQFFGPGTRLTVL.

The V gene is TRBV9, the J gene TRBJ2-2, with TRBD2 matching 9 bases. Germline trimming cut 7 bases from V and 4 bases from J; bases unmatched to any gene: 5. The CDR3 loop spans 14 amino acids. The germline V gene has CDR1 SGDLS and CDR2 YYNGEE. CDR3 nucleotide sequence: TGTGCCAGCCGGGCTAGCGGGGCCACCGGGGAGCTGTTTTTT. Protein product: CASRASGATGELFF. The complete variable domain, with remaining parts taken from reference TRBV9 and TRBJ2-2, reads DSGVTQTPKHLITATGQRVTLRCSPRSGDLSVYWYQQSLDQGLQFLIQYYNGEERAKGNILERFSAQQFPDLHSELNLSSLELGDSALYFCASRASGATGELFFGEGSRLTVL.

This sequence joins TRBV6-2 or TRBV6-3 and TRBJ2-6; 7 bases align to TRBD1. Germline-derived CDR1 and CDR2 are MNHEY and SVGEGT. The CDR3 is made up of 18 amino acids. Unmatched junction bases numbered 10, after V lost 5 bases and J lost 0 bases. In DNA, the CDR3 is TGTGCCAGCAGTGGCGTCCGGGACAGAGCCTCTGGGGCCAACGTCCTGACTTTC. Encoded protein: CASSGVRDRASGANVLTF.

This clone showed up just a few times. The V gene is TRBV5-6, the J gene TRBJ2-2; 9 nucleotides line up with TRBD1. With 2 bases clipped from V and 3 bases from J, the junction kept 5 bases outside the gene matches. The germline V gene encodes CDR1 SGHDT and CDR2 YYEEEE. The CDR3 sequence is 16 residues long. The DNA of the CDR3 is TGTGCCAGCAGCTTACAGGGGGCCTTCGACACCGGGGAGCTGTTTTTT. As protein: CASSLQGAFDTGELFF.

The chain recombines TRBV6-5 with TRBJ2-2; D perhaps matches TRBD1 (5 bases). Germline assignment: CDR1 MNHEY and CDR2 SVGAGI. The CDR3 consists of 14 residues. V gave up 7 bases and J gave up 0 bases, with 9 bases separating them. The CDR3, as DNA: TGTGCCAGCAACAGGATGGCGAACACCGGGGAGCTGTTTTTT. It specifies CASNRMANTGELFF.